The 27 T cell receptor beta chains below were found in one sample sequenced in a study of blood T cell repertoires in COVID-19. The method was immunoSEQ multiplex PCR; TCRdb's version includes in-frame clones alone and lacks a portion of them. The table records roughly 330,000 clones, around 90% of them present only once. Sequenced: peripheral blood. The source is a man between 25 and 39 years old with COVID-19, enrolled during active disease.

V gene TRBV7-9 combines with J gene TRBJ1-1; D unresolved. The CDR3 loop spans 13 amino acids. The germline V and J ends were trimmed by 6 bases and 1 base, with 9 bases remaining between them. Germline loops: CDR1 SEHNR, CDR2 FQNEAQ (reference sequence). The CDR3 here is CASRLNWNTEAFF. In DNA, the CDR3 is TGTGCCAGCAGACTGAACTGGAACACTGAAGCTTTCTTT.

The V gene is TRBV3-1 (or the pseudogene TRBV3-2), the J gene TRBJ2-6; D is unclear. Between the trimmed V and J ends, which lost 4 bases and 4 bases, there was a span of 8 bases. The CDR3 is 14 amino acids. Germline V lookup: CDR1 LGHDT, CDR2 YNNKEL (reference sequence). The DNA of the CDR3 is TGTGCCAGCAGCCCCCCCGTCGGGGCCAACGTCCTGACTTTC. Translating gives CASSPPVGANVLTF.

J is TRBJ2-1 and V is TRBV5-1; 12 positions agree with TRBD2. V trimming: 4 bases; J trimming: 3 bases; junction bases outside the gene matches: 8. Germline V gene data show CDR1 as SGHRS and CDR2 as YFSETQ. This CDR3 region has 17 residues. The CDR3: CASSTRAGLAGYNEQFF. DNA of the CDR3: TGCGCCAGCAGCACGAGGGCGGGACTAGCGGGCTACAATGAGCAGTTCTTC.

This chain joins TRBV19 and TRBJ1-2, with D possibly matching TRBD1 (5 bases). The CDR3 contains 16 residues. CDR1 LNHDA and CDR2 SQIVND come from the germline V gene (reference sequence). Trimming removed 3 bases at V and 0 bases at J, with 14 bases between. CDR3 coding DNA: TGTGCCAGTAGTATTTACTTCAGGGTAGCTAACTATGGCTACACCTTC. Translated, it gives CASSIYFRVANYGYTF.

This clone was observed a few times. The V gene is TRBV19, the J gene TRBJ2-5; maybe TRBD2 (6 bases). Trimming removed 6 bases at V and 4 bases at J, with 15 bases between. Per the germline V gene, CDR1 is LNHDA and CDR2 is SQIVND (reference sequence). This CDR3 comprises 14 residues. The CDR3 sequence: CASRETGGRETQYF. CDR3 nucleotides: TGTGCCAGTAGAGAAACCGGAGGGAGAGAGACCCAGTACTTC.

The chain joins TRBV9 to TRBJ1-6; tentative D call: TRBD1 (6 bases). V lost 0 bases and J 4 bases, leaving 17 bases between the germline ends. This CDR3 comprises 18 residues. Germline lookup yields CDR1 SGDLS and CDR2 YYNGEE. The DNA of the CDR3 is TGTGCCAGCAGCGTAGCCCCCTTCCGGGACACGTATAATTCACCCCTCCACTTT. Residues: CASSVAPFRDTYNSPLHF.

The CDR3 loop is CASSEGQERDEQYF. The CDR3, as DNA: TGCGCCAGCAGCGAGGGCCAAGAAAGAGACGAGCAGTACTTC. The chain carries TRBV5-1 and TRBJ2-7, with D perhaps matching TRBD2 (5 bases). This CDR3 contains 14 residues. Trimming took 4 bases from V and 5 from J, leaving 16 bases between them. Germline loops: CDR1 SGHRS, CDR2 YFSETQ. Full variable domain (missing parts from reference TRBV5-1 and TRBJ2-7): KAGVTQTPRYLIKTRGQQVTLSCSPISGHRSVSWYQQTPGQGLQFLFEYFSETQRNKGNFPGRFSGRQFSNSRSEMNVSTLELGDSALYLCASSEGQERDEQYFGPGTRLTVT.

The chain carries TRBV28 and TRBJ2-3; the D gene is possibly TRBD1 (6 bases). The CDR3 length is 15 residues. Looked up from germline, CDR1 is MDHEN and CDR2 is SYDVKM. Trimming stripped 5 bases from V and 1 base from J, with 13 bases between. CDR3: CASSRRGLGTDTQYF. The DNA for the CDR3 is TGTGCCAGCAGTAGAAGGGGGTTGGGCACAGATACGCAGTATTTT.

This clone was found many times. The chain carries TRBV2 and TRBJ1-2, with D maybe TRBD1 (6 bases). Trimming pared 3 bases from V and 7 bases from J, leaving 18 bases between. The CDR3 runs to 15 residues. The V gene's germline CDR1 is SNHLY and CDR2 FYNNEI. The CDR3 region is CASSDLQGLGSGYTF. CDR3 bases: TGTGCCAGCAGTGACCTCCAGGGGCTAGGAAGTGGCTACACCTTC.

This sequence joins TRBV28 and TRBJ2-3; unclear D gene. Trimming took 3 bases from V and 5 from J, leaving 9 bases between them. Germline V gene lookup returns CDR1 MDHEN and CDR2 SYDVKM. This CDR3 has 13 amino acids. CDR3 sequence reads: CASSFRGRDTQYF. Here the CDR3 DNA reads TGTGCCAGCAGTTTCAGAGGTCGAGATACGCAGTATTTT.

The V gene is TRBV7-2, the J gene TRBJ2-4, with TRBD2 as a possible D gene (5 bases). Germline assignment: CDR1 SGHTA and CDR2 FQGNSA. This CDR3 contains 18 residues. V was clipped by 3 bases and J by 0 bases, with 18 bases between them. The CDR3 DNA reads as TGTGCCAGCAGCTTTAGTCCACCGGGGAGTAGAGCCAAAAACATTCAGTACTTC. Residues: CASSFSPPGSRAKNIQYF.

The V call is TRBV7-9, the J call TRBJ2-7; TRBD2 matches at 9 bases. CDR1 SEHNR and CDR2 FQNEAQ come from the germline V gene (reference sequence). This CDR3 has 15 amino acids. After removal of 5 bases from V and 3 bases from J, the junction contained 8 bases not matched to a gene. The CDR3 sequence is CASSDQRGAFYEQYF. Written as DNA, the CDR3 is TGTGCCAGCAGCGACCAGCGGGGGGCCTTCTACGAGCAGTACTTC.

The chain has TRBV11-1 and TRBJ2-7, with TRBD1 identical over 9 bases. From germline, CDR1 is SGHAT and CDR2 FQDESV (reference sequence). The ends lost 4 bases at V and 6 bases at J; junction bases unmatched: 7. The CDR3 has 14 residues. CDR3 amino acids: CASSSPGQGGEQYF. Here the CDR3 DNA reads TGTGCCAGCAGCTCTCCGGGACAGGGAGGCGAGCAGTACTTC.

The gene calls are TRBV4-1 and TRBJ1-1; weak D call: TRBD1 (6 bases). CDR1 and CDR2 (germline): MGHRA, YSYEKL. Trimming removed 3 bases from V and 4 bases from J, with 12 bases in between. There are 14 residues in the CDR3. Here the CDR3 reads CASSHIGTLTEAFF. The DNA for the CDR3 is TGCGCCAGCAGCCATATCGGGACACTCACTGAAGCTTTCTTT.

V and J are TRBV19 and TRBJ2-1, with D uncertain. This CDR3 is built from 15 residues. Trimming removed 2 bases from V and 7 bases from J, with 15 bases in between. Germline lookup yields CDR1 LNHDA and CDR2 SQIVND (reference sequence). The CDR3 DNA follows: TGTGCCAGTAGTATAAGGCCCCAAACGAGGAATGAGCAGTTCTTC. Translation gives CASSIRPQTRNEQFF.

This clone has only one observation. V and J are TRBV7-2 and TRBJ1-5; TRBD1 is a possible D gene (6 bases). V was clipped by 5 bases and J by 2 bases, with 13 bases between them. The CDR3 is 15 residues long. Germline CDR1 reads SGHTA; CDR2 reads FQGNSA. As DNA, the CDR3 is TGTGCCAGCAGCAGAGGTGGGGGCGGCAATCAGCCCCAGCATTTT. Translated: CASSRGGGGNQPQHF.

The V call is TRBV5-1, the J call TRBJ1-2; 7 positions match TRBD1. The CDR3 extends over 14 amino acids. The V segment lost 0 bases and the J segment 8 bases; nucleotides outside the gene matches: 7. Germline V gene data show CDR1 as SGHRS and CDR2 as YFSETQ. The CDR3 sequence: CASSLDRGREGYTF. CDR3 DNA: TGCGCCAGCAGCTTGGACAGGGGACGGGAGGGCTACACCTTC.

The CDR3 sequence is CASSSDTGGTEAFF. CDR3 DNA sequence: TGTGCCAGCTCGTCGGATACAGGGGGGACTGAAGCTTTCTTT. The chain carries TRBV18 and TRBJ1-1; TRBD1 agrees at 8 bases. V shed 6 bases and J 5 bases; nucleotides not matched to a gene: 8. Germline V gives CDR1 KGHSH, CDR2 LQKENI. CDR3 size: 14 residues.

The chain employs TRBV6-5 and TRBJ2-2; D is possibly TRBD2 (6 bases). CDR1 MNHEY and CDR2 SVGAGI come from the germline V gene. This CDR3 is 14 amino acids long. V was trimmed by 0 bases and J by 5 bases, leaving 7 bases between them. The CDR3 DNA reads TGTGCCAGCAGTTACTCACGGGGGACCGGGGAGCTGTTTTTT. Translation gives CASSYSRGTGELFF.

The rearrangement uses TRBV19 and TRBJ1-1; a possible D gene is TRBD1 (5 bases). Trimming left V 5 bases short and J 2 bases short, with 12 bases between. The CDR3 contains 14 residues. CDR1 is LNHDA and CDR2 is SQIVND in the germline V gene (reference sequence). The CDR3 loop reads CASSLDIINTEAFF. The CDR3 coding sequence is TGTGCCAGTAGTCTGGACATTATAAACACTGAAGCTTTCTTT.

The genes are TRBV28 and TRBJ1-4; D is unclear. Germline CDR1 reads MDHEN; CDR2 reads SYDVKM. This CDR3 has 15 amino acids. V gave up 3 bases and J gave up 0 bases, with 8 bases separating them. The chain's CDR3 is CASSFLLATNEKLFF. The CDR3 DNA reads TGTGCCAGCAGTTTCCTCCTTGCAACTAATGAAAAACTGTTTTTT.

The chain carries TRBV9 and TRBJ1-6, with a weak D call TRBD1 (6 bases). The germline V and J ends were trimmed by 1 base and 7 bases, with 18 bases remaining between them. The CDR3 covers 17 residues. Per germline, CDR1 SGDLS and CDR2 YYNGEE. In nucleotides, the CDR3 is TGTGCCAGCAGCGTATTCTCAGGGGCGATGAAAAATTCACCCCTCCACTTT. Amino acids: CASSVFSGAMKNSPLHF.

The genes are TRBV5-4 and TRBJ2-2, with 8 bases identical to TRBD2. The J segment lost 5 bases and the V segment lost 1 base, leaving 7 bases of the junction unmatched. This CDR3 is 16 amino acids long. The V gene's germline CDR1 is SGHNT and CDR2 YYREEE (reference sequence). The CDR3 loop is CASSLLGGGQTGELFF. The CDR3 DNA is TGTGCCAGCAGCTTGCTTGGCGGGGGGCAAACCGGGGAGCTGTTTTTT. Filled out from reference TRBV5-4 and TRBJ2-2, the complete variable domain reads ETGVTQSPTHLIKTRGQQVTLRCSSQSGHNTVSWYQQALGQGPQFIFQYYREEENGRGNFPPRFSGLQFPNYSSELNVNALELDDSALYLCASSLLGGGQTGELFFGEGSRLTVL.

This rearrangement joins TRBV7-9 to TRBJ1-2; 9 bases map to TRBD1. The CDR3 extends over 13 amino acids. The ends lost 3 bases at V and 8 bases at J; junction bases unmatched: 4. CDR1 SEHNR and CDR2 FQNEAQ come from the germline V gene (reference sequence). This CDR3 reads CASSLPTGGGYTF. The CDR3 coding sequence is TGTGCCAGCAGCTTGCCGACAGGGGGGGGCTACACCTTC. The variable domain in full, with the rest retrieved from reference TRBV7-9 and TRBJ1-2, is DTGVSQNPRHKITKRGQNVTFRCDPISEHNRLYWYRQTLGQGPEFLTYFQNEAQLEKSRLLSDRFSAERPKGSFSTLEIQRTEQGDSAMYLCASSLPTGGGYTFGSGTRLTVV.

This chain connects TRBV5-1 to TRBJ2-7; D is possibly TRBD1 (5 bases). Trimming shortened V by 0 bases and J by 1 base, and 5 bases separated the two germline ends. The CDR3 is 13 residues long. Per the germline V gene, CDR1 is SGHRS and CDR2 is YFSETQ. The CDR3 here is CASSLGQSYEQYF. The CDR3, as DNA: TGCGCCAGCAGCTTGGGACAGTCCTACGAGCAGTACTTC.

The chain combines TRBV14 with TRBJ1-4; no firm D call. Trimming shortened V by 8 bases and J by 2 bases, and 12 bases separated the two germline ends. The CDR3 length is 14 residues. The V gene's germline CDR1 is SGHDN and CDR2 FVKESK. For the CDR3, the DNA is TGTGCCAGCTCTCGCCCGGGGACTAATGAAAAACTGTTTTTT. Amino acids: CASSRPGTNEKLFF.

A single count supports this clone. The chain couples TRBV7-9 to TRBJ1-5; D is undetermined. Trimming cost V 5 bases and J 1 base, with 12 bases left between them. The CDR3 runs 15 residues. CDR1 SEHNR and CDR2 FQNEAQ come from the germline V gene (reference sequence). DNA of the CDR3: TGTGCCAGCAGCGCCGGGGTATTGAGCAATCAGCCCCAGCATTTT. It is translated as CASSAGVLSNQPQHF.